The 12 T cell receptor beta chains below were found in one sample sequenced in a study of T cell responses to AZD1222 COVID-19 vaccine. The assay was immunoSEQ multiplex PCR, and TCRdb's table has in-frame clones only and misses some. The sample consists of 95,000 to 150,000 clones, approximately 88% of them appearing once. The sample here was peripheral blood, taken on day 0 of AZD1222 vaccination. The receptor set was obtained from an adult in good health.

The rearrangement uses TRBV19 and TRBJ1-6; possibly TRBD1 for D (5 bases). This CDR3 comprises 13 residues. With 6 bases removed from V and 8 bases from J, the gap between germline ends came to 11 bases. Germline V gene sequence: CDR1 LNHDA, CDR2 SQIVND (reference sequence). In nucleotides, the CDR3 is TGTGCCAGTAGGGGGACCGACTATTCACCCCTCCACTTT. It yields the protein CASRGTDYSPLHF.

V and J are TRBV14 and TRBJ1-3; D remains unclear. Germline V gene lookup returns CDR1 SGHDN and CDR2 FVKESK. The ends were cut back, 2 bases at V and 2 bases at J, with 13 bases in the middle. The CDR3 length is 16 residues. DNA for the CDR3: TGTGCCAGCAGCCAACTCAGCGCATTGCCTGGAAACACCATATATTTT. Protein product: CASSQLSALPGNTIYF.

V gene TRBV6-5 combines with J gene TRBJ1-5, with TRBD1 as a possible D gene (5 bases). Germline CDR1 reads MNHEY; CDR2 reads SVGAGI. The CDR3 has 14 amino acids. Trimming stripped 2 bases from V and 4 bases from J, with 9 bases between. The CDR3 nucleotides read TGTGCCAGCAGTTACGGGGGGGGAAATCAGCCCCAGCATTTT. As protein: CASSYGGGNQPQHF.

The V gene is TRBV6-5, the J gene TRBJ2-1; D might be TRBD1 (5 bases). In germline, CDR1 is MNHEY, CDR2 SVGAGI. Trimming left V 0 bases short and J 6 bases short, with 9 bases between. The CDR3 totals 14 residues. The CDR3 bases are TGTGCCAGCAGTTACTCGAGGCAGGGCAATGAGCAGTTCTTC. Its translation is CASSYSRQGNEQFF.

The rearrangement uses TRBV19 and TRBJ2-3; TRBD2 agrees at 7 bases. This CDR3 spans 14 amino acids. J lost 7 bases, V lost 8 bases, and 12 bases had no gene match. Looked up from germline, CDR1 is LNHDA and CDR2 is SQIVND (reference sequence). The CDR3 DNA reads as TGTGCCAGTGGACTACGACAAAGCGGGAATACGCAGTATTTT. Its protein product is CASGLRQSGNTQYF.

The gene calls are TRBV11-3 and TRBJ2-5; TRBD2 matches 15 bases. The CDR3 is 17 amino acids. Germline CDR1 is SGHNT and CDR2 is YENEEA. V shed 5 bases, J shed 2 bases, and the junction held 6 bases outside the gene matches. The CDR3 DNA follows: TGTGCCAGCAGCCCCGGGACTAGCGGGGGGCATCAAGAGACCCAGTACTTC. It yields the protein CASSPGTSGGHQETQYF.

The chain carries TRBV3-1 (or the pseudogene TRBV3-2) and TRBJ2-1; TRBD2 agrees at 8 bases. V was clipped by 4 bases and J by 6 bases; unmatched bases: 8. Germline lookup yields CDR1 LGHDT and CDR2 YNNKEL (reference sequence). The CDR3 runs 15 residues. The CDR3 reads CASSPRGGLVNEQFF. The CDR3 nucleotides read TGTGCCAGCAGCCCCCGAGGGGGACTAGTCAATGAGCAGTTCTTC.

The CDR3 DNA reads as TGCAGCACAGACACAGATACGCAGTATTTT. Its protein product is CSTDTDTQYF. The rearrangement links TRBV29-1 to TRBJ2-3; D uncertain. V lost 8 bases, J lost 2 bases, and 5 bases lay in between. The germline gives CDR1 SQVTM, CDR2 ANQGSEA. This CDR3 is 10 amino acids long.

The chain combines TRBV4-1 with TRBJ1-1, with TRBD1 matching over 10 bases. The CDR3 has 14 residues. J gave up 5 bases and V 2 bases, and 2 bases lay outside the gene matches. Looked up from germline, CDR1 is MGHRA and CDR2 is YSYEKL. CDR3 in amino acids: CASSQRTGGTEAFF. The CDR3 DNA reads TGCGCCAGCAGCCAAAGGACAGGGGGAACTGAAGCTTTCTTT.

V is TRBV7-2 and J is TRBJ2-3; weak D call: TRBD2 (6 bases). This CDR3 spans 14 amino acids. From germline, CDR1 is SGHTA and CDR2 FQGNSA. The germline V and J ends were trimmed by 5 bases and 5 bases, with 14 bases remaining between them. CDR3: CASSPVLGGDTQYF. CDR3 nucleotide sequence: TGTGCCAGCAGCCCCGTTCTGGGGGGAGATACGCAGTATTTT.

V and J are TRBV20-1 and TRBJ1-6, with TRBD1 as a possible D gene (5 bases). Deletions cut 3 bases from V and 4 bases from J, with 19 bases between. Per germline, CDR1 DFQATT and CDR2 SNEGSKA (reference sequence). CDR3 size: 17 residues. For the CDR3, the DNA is TGCAGTGCTAGTTTACCGGGCAGGGATCTTTATAATTCACCCCTCCACTTT. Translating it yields CSASLPGRDLYNSPLHF.

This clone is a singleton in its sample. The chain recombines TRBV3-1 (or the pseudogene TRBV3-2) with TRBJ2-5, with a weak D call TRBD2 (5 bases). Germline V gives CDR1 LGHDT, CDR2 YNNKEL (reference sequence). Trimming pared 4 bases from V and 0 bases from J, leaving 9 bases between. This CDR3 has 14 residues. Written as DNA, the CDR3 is TGTGCCAGCAGCCGAGGGAGTAACCAAGAGACCCAGTACTTC. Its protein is CASSRGSNQETQYF.